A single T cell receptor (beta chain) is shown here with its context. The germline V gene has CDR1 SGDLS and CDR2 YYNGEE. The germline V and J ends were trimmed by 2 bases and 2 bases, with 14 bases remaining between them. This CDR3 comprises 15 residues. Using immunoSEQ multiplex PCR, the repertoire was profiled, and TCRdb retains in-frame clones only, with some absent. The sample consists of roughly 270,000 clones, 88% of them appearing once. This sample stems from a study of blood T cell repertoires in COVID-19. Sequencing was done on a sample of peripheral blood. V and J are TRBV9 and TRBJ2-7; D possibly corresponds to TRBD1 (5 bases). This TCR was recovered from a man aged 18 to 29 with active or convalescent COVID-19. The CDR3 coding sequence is TGTGCCAGCAGCGTGAGCCAGGGTTCCGCCTACGAGCAGTACTTC. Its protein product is CASSVSQGSAYEQYF.